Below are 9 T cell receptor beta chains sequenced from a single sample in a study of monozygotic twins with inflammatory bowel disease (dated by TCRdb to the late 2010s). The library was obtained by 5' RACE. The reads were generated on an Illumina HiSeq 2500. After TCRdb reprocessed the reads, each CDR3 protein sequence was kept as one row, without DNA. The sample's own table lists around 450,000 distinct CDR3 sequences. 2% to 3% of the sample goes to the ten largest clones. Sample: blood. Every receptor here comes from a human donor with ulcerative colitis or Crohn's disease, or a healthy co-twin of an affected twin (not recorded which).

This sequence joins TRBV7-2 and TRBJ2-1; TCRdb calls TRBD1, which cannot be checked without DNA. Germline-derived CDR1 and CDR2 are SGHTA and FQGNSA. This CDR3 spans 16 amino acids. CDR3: CASSPGGSGPYNEQFF.

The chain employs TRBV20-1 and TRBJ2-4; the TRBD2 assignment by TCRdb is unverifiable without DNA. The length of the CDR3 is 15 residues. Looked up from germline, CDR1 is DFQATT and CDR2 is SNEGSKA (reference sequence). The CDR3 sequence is CSATPSGGAVNIQYF.

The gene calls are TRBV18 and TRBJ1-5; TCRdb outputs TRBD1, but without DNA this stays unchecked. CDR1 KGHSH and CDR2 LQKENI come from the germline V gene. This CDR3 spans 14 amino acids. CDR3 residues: CASSPGQINQPQHF.

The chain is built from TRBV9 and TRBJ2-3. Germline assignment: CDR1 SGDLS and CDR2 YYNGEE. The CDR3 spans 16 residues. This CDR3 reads CASSVAPRASTDTQYF.

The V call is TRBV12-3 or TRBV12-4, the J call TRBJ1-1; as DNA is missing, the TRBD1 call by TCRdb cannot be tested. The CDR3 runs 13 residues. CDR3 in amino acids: CASSKGQGTEAFF.

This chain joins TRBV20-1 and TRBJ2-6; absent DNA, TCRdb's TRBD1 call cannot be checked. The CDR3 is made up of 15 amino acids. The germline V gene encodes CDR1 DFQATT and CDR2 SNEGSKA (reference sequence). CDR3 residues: CSAPGGWSGANVLTF.

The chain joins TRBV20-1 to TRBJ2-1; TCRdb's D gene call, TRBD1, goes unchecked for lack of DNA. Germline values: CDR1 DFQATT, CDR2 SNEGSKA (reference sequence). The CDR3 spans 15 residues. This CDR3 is CSAKKDRGRFNEQFF.

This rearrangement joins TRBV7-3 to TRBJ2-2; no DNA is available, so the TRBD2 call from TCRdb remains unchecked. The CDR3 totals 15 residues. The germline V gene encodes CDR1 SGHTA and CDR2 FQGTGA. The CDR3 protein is CASSLQEGNTGELFF. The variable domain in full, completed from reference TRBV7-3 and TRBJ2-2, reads GAGVSQTPSNKVTEKGKYVELRCDPISGHTALYWYRQSLGQGPEFLIYFQGTGAADDSGLPNDRFFAVRPEGSVSTLKIQRTERGDSAVYLCASSLQEGNTGELFFGEGSRLTVL.

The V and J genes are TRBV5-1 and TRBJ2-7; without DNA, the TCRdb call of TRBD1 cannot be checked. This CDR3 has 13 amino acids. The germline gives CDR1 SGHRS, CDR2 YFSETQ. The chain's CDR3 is CASSLEPGEEQYF.